Described below is a single TCR beta chain sequence and its context. The antigen is not known. The sample comes from a study of T-cell reconstitution after alpha-beta-depleted transplantation in children. General study findings and limits: Newly produced T cells mostly provided counts and TCRbeta diversity after one year, as hyperexpanded clones declined.

V shed 2 bases and J shed 0 bases, with 14 bases lying between them. Germline V gene sequence: CDR1 KGHDR, CDR2 SFDVKD. The CDR3 covers 17 residues. The TCRbeta library was prepared with unique molecular identifiers. One entry per CDR3 protein results from TCRdb running MiXCR on the PCR reads. Among about 98,000 distinct CDR3 sequences listed, less than 25% were seen once. The V call is TRBV24-1, the J call TRBJ2-3, with D possibly being TRBD2 (7 bases). The receptor's source is a boy aged 2 to 10 with acute lymphoblastic leukemia, due to receive a stem cell transplant. Sequencing was performed on PBMCs, taken before TCRalphabeta/CD19-depleted stem cell transplant. CDR3 DNA: TGTGCCACCAGTGATTCACGACGGGGGGCTAGCACAGATACGCAGTATTTT. Translating it yields CATSDSRRGASTDTQYF.